Below, 11 T cell receptor beta chains from the same sample are listed, as sequenced in a study of OX40 agonist ivuxolimab in advanced cancers. Libraries were prepared by immunoSEQ multiplex PCR; TCRdb keeps only in-frame clonotypes and omits some of them. The table lists around 150,000 clones, approximately 94% of them singletons, with around 0.28% in the top ten. Specimen: CD4+ or CD8+ T cells sorted from blood, collected in a trial of the OX40 agonist ivuxolimab. These receptors were taken from an adult with an advanced solid tumor such as melanoma, head and neck, liver or kidney cancer.

This chain uses TRBV29-1 with TRBJ1-2; D gene ambiguous. There are 10 residues in the CDR3. V was trimmed by 8 bases and J by 3 bases, leaving 7 bases between them. The germline CDR1 and CDR2 sequences are SQVTM and ANQGSEA. CDR3 DNA: TGCAGCTCCTTCGACTATGGCTACACCTTC. This gives the protein CSSFDYGYTF.

This sequence joins TRBV7-2 and TRBJ2-7; D gene unclear. V was clipped by 2 bases and J by 5 bases, with 19 bases between them. Germline assignment: CDR1 SGHTA and CDR2 FQGNSA. The CDR3 spans 16 residues. The CDR3 reads CASSLTPSRPVNEQYF. CDR3 bases: TGTGCCAGCAGCTTAACCCCCTCCCGGCCCGTGAACGAGCAGTACTTC.

The chain joins TRBV4-1 to TRBJ2-7; D is unclear. V gave up 0 bases and J gave up 1 base, with 7 bases separating them. This CDR3 has 14 residues. The germline gives CDR1 MGHRA, CDR2 YSYEKL. Written as DNA, the CDR3 is TGCGCCAGCAGCCAAGATCCTATTTCCTACGAGCAGTACTTC. Encoded protein: CASSQDPISYEQYF.

The chain uses TRBV28 and TRBJ1-1, with TRBD1 identical over 10 bases. The CDR3 spans 16 residues. The V and J ends lost 8 bases and 0 bases, in that order; junction bases with no gene match: 9. Germline assignment: CDR1 MDHEN and CDR2 SYDVKM. The DNA of the CDR3 is TGTGCCAGCCCTCGACAGGGGGCCGATATGAACACTGAAGCTTTCTTT. Translation: CASPRQGADMNTEAFF.

The V gene is TRBV27, the J gene TRBJ1-2; 7 bases fit TRBD1. CDR1 and CDR2 (germline): MNHEY, SMNVEV (reference sequence). There are 15 residues in the CDR3. V lost 3 bases to trimming and J lost 4 bases; unmatched junction nucleotides: 8. This CDR3 reads CASSFKGAGLYGYTF. CDR3 bases: TGTGCCAGCAGTTTTAAGGGGGCAGGCCTCTATGGCTACACCTTC.

The chain's CDR3 is CASSLGFYNEQFF. The CDR3 DNA follows: TGTGCCAGTAGCCTTGGGTTTTACAATGAGCAGTTCTTC. The V gene is TRBV19, the J gene TRBJ2-1; D uncertain. V dropped 6 bases and J dropped 4 bases, with 10 bases sitting between them. From germline, CDR1 is LNHDA and CDR2 SQIVND (reference sequence). This CDR3 has 13 amino acids.

The chain links TRBV6-5 to TRBJ1-1, with TRBD1 as a possible D gene (5 bases). Germline V gives CDR1 MNHEY, CDR2 SVGAGI. The CDR3 consists of 13 residues. Trimming cost V 2 bases and J 4 bases, with 8 bases left between them. CDR3 loop: CASSYGTFTEAFF. The CDR3, as DNA: TGTGCCAGCAGTTACGGGACCTTCACTGAAGCTTTCTTT.

This clone was detected once. The rearrangement uses TRBV2 and TRBJ1-2; D may be TRBD1 (5 bases). CDR1 and CDR2 from the germline V gene are SNHLY and FYNNEI. CDR3 length: 15 residues. With 3 bases removed from V and 8 bases from J, the gap between germline ends came to 19 bases. The CDR3 loop reads CASSETVLSSKGYTF. The CDR3 DNA is TGTGCCAGCAGTGAGACAGTTTTATCATCCAAGGGCTACACCTTC.

This chain joins TRBV7-9 and TRBJ2-7; the match to TRBD2 covers 9 bases. CDR3 size: 12 residues. Per the germline V gene, CDR1 is SEHNR and CDR2 is FQNEAQ (reference sequence). V lost 5 bases to trimming and J lost 12 bases; unmatched junction nucleotides: 8. CDR3: CASSEGTSSPYF. The CDR3 nucleotides read TGTGCCAGCAGCGAAGGGACTAGCTCTCCGTACTTC.

This clone was seen only once. The rearrangement uses TRBV2 and TRBJ2-3, with 9 bases identical to TRBD2. CDR3 size: 15 residues. J was trimmed by 8 bases and V by 4 bases; bases with no gene match: 10. In germline, CDR1 is SNHLY, CDR2 FYNNEI. Here the CDR3 DNA reads TGTGCCAGCAGTGGACCGAGCGGGGGGATGGGTACGCAGTATTTT. It specifies CASSGPSGGMGTQYF.

The V call is TRBV6-6, the J call TRBJ2-6; a possible D gene is TRBD2 (6 bases). Trimming removed 6 bases at V and 3 bases at J, with 12 bases between. The CDR3 extends over 15 amino acids. Germline loops: CDR1 MNHNY, CDR2 SVGAGI (reference sequence). CDR3: CASRFPGGGANVLTF. CDR3 nucleotides: TGTGCCAGCAGATTCCCCGGGGGTGGGGCCAACGTCCTGACTTTC.